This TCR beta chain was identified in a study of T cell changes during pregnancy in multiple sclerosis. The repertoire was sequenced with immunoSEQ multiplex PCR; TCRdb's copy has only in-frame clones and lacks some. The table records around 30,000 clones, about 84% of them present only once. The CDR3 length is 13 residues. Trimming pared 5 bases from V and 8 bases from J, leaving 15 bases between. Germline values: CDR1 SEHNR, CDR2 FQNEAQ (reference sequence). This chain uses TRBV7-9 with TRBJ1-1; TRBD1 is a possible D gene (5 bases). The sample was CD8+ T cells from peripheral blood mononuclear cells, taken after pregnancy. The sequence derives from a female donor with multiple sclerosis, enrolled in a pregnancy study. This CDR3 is CASSPPEGLEAFF. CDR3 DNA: TGTGCCAGCAGCCCCCCGGAGGGGCTCGAAGCTTTCTTT.